This entry lists 30 T cell receptor beta chains sequenced from one sample in a study of T cells in Graves' hyperthyroidism and ophthalmopathy (dated by TCRdb to about 2019). Library preparation was by multiplex PCR. The instrument was an Illumina HiSeq 2000. Amplification of TCR beta CDR3 regions was carried out from RNA transcripts. The first round of RT-PCR for the TCR CDR3 was performed with the HTBI primer set and the Qiagen OneStep RT-PCR kit. TCRdb reran the public reads through fastp at Q25 and MiXCR, keeping productive beta chains. Each entry is one CDR3 protein sequence, shown with its most common DNA and genes. A total of hundreds of thousands of distinct CDR3 sequences appear in this sample, under 25% of them only once. About 35% of the sample is held by the ten biggest clonotypes. Sequenced sample: blood. Source of these receptors: a man aged 25 to 45 with Graves' ophthalmopathy.

This clonotype has at least ten counts. This chain connects TRBV18 to TRBJ2-7; TRBD2 aligns across 13 bases. The CDR3 consists of 15 residues. Trimming at V came to 2 bases and at J to 4 bases, leaving 2 bases not matched to a gene. CDR1 KGHSH and CDR2 LQKENI come from the germline V gene. Here the CDR3 DNA reads TGTGCCAGCTCACCAGTGACTAGCGGGAGGTACGAGCAGTACTTC. This translates into CASSPVTSGRYEQYF.

There are a few counts of this clonotype. The V call is TRBV5-6, the J call TRBJ2-1; tentative D call: TRBD2 (6 bases). Germline V lookup: CDR1 SGHDT, CDR2 YYEEEE. The CDR3 consists of 15 residues. V lost 4 bases, J lost 10 bases, and 21 bases lay in between. The CDR3 bases are TGTGCCAGCAGCATGGACGGTGTTAGCGGACGCGAGCAGTTCTTC. Its translation: CASSMDGVSGREQFF.

V and J are TRBV13 and TRBJ2-4; D tentatively fits TRBD1 or TRBD2 (5 bases each). V dropped 4 bases and J dropped 11 bases, with 9 bases sitting between them. This CDR3 is 11 amino acids long. In germline, CDR1 is PRHDT, CDR2 FYEKMQ (reference sequence). In DNA, the CDR3 is TGTGCCAGCAGCTCTGGGACGGTTCAGTACTTC. Its protein product is CASSSGTVQYF. Full variable domain (missing parts from reference TRBV13 and TRBJ2-4): AAGVIQSPRHLIKEKRETATLKCYPIPRHDTVYWYQQGPGQDPQFLISFYEKMQSDKGSIPDRFSAQQFSDYHSELNMSSLELGDSALYFCASSSGTVQYFGAGTRLSVL.

This clonotype has a handful of counts. V is TRBV5-4 and J is TRBJ2-7; 8 positions match TRBD2. J lost 4 bases, V lost 0 bases, and 6 bases had no gene match. CDR3 length: 15 amino acids. Germline loops: CDR1 SGHNT, CDR2 YYREEE (reference sequence). CDR3 protein: CASSLAGGGRYEQYF. The CDR3 DNA reads TGTGCCAGCAGCTTGGCGGGCGGGGGGCGATACGAGCAGTACTTC.

There are many counts of this clonotype. The chain employs TRBV7-9 and TRBJ2-2; 9 bases are shared with TRBD1. The length of the CDR3 is 15 residues. Germline CDR1 is SEHNR and CDR2 is FQNEAQ (reference sequence). V shed 4 bases, J shed 5 bases, and the junction held 5 bases outside the gene matches. CDR3 sequence: CASSSTGTGTGELFF. The CDR3 DNA reads TGTGCCAGCAGCTCGACAGGGACAGGGACCGGGGAGCTGTTTTTT.

CDR3 residues: CASSQVPLAGGTAGELFF. The CDR3 region has the DNA TGCGCCAGCAGCCAAGTCCCTCTAGCGGGAGGCACTGCCGGGGAGCTGTTTTTT. This rearrangement joins TRBV4-1 to TRBJ2-2; 11 nucleotides match TRBD2. V was pared by 1 base and J by 6 bases, with 10 bases of the junction left unmatched. The CDR3 consists of 18 residues. The V gene's germline CDR1 is MGHRA and CDR2 YSYEKL.

The chain joins TRBV30 to TRBJ1-5, with D maybe TRBD1 (6 bases). Trimming pared 5 bases from V and 4 bases from J, leaving 9 bases between. CDR1 GTSNPN and CDR2 SVGIG come from the germline V gene (reference sequence). The length of the CDR3 is 12 residues. In nucleotides, the CDR3 is TGTGCCTGGGGACAGAAAAATCAGCCCCAGCATTTT. It is translated as CAWGQKNQPQHF.

This clonotype was detected a few times. The rearrangement joins TRBV6-2 or TRBV6-3 to TRBJ1-1, with 7 nucleotides matching TRBD1. Germline CDR1 reads MNHEY; CDR2 reads SVGEGT. The CDR3 length is 16 residues. V shed 5 bases and J 4 bases; nucleotides not matched to a gene: 13. In DNA form, the CDR3 reads TGTGCCAGCAGTCCCTGGGCCCCCAGGGGGGTCACTGAAGCTTTCTTT. Amino acid sequence: CASSPWAPRGVTEAFF.

This clonotype occurred a few times. The chain links TRBV11-2 to TRBJ1-1; D is unclear. V lost 0 bases to trimming and J lost 4 bases, with 6 bases between them. The CDR3 has 13 residues. CDR1 is SGHAT, CDR2 FQNNGV, per germline. For the CDR3, the DNA is TGTGCCAGCAGCTTAGATCACGGCACTGAAGCTTTCTTT. Translating it yields CASSLDHGTEAFF. Full variable domain (outside the CDR3, taken from reference TRBV11-2 and TRBJ1-1): EAGVAQSPRYKIIEKRQSVAFWCNPISGHATLYWYQQILGQGPKLLIQFQNNGVVDDSQLPKDRFSAERLKGVDSTLKIQPAKLEDSAVYLCASSLDHGTEAFFGQGTRLTVV.

The J gene is TRBJ1-5, the V gene TRBV5-5; the D is unclear. The CDR3 runs 17 residues. V was cut by 2 bases and J by 2 bases, with 17 bases left in between. The germline gives CDR1 SGHKS, CDR2 YYEKEE (reference sequence). This CDR3 reads CASSFKFGPQGNQPQHF. CDR3 nucleotide sequence: TGTGCCAGCAGCTTCAAGTTCGGACCTCAGGGCAATCAGCCCCAGCATTTT.

There are a few counts of this clonotype. The chain recombines TRBV5-6 with TRBJ2-3, with 7 positions matching TRBD2. Per the germline V gene, CDR1 is SGHDT and CDR2 is YYEEEE. The CDR3 is made up of 15 amino acids. V lost 5 bases and J lost 3; bases outside the gene matches: 9. This chain's CDR3 is CASSEMAGVTDTQYF. The CDR3 DNA follows: TGTGCCAGCAGTGAGATGGCGGGAGTGACAGATACGCAGTATTTT.

This clonotype has at least ten counts. CDR3 loop: CASSSRYYEQYF. In nucleotides, the CDR3 is TGTGCCAGCAGCTCTCGGTACTACGAGCAGTACTTC. This chain uses TRBV11-2 with TRBJ2-7, with D unclear. There are 12 residues in the CDR3. The germline V gene has CDR1 SGHAT and CDR2 FQNNGV. Trimming removed 4 bases from V and 3 bases from J, with 7 bases in between.

This rearrangement joins TRBV9 to TRBJ2-3, with 7 bases fitting TRBD2. Germline V gives CDR1 SGDLS, CDR2 YYNGEE. This CDR3 contains 20 residues. V was pared by 2 bases and J by 5 bases, with 23 bases of the junction left unmatched. CDR3 in amino acids: CASSVLPLGSWGGEGDTQYF. Written as DNA, the CDR3 is TGTGCCAGCAGCGTTTTACCTCTGGGGAGTTGGGGGGGGGAGGGAGATACGCAGTATTTT.

The gene calls are TRBV9 and TRBJ2-1, with 8 positions matching TRBD2. Trimming took 3 bases from V and 7 from J; bases not matched to a gene: 12. CDR1 is SGDLS, CDR2 YYNGEE, per germline. This CDR3 is 16 amino acids long. The CDR3 is CASSAGRREVRNEQFF. The CDR3 DNA is TGTGCCAGCAGCGCCGGGAGGCGGGAGGTGCGAAATGAGCAGTTCTTC.

This clonotype was seen more than once but under ten times. The chain combines TRBV27 with TRBJ2-7; D unresolved. The CDR3 is 15 amino acids. Trimming removed 6 bases from V and 2 bases from J, with 17 bases in between. CDR1 is MNHEY, CDR2 SMNVEV, per germline (reference sequence). As DNA, the CDR3 is TGTGCCAGCAGGGTAAGGGTCGGAATTACCTACGAGCAGTACTTC. Protein product: CASRVRVGITYEQYF.

This clonotype has more than one count but fewer than ten. This rearrangement joins TRBV6-2 or TRBV6-3 to TRBJ2-1, with TRBD2 matching 9 bases. Trimming at V came to 6 bases and at J to 8 bases, leaving 20 bases not matched to a gene. This CDR3 contains 18 residues. Germline assignment: CDR1 MNHEY and CDR2 SVGEGT. This chain's CDR3 is CASSYTRTSALPVDEQFF. CDR3 DNA: TGTGCCAGCAGCTATACAAGGACTAGCGCGCTGCCCGTGGATGAGCAGTTCTTC.

In this sample, this clonotype turned up a few times. V usage is TRBV13 and J usage is TRBJ2-3; D may be TRBD2 (6 bases). Trimming removed 2 bases from V and 7 bases from J, with 13 bases in between. Germline V lookup: CDR1 PRHDT, CDR2 FYEKMQ (reference sequence). There are 14 residues in the CDR3. The CDR3 here is CASSLRDSSNTQYF. The CDR3 bases are TGTGCCAGCAGCTTAAGGGACTCCTCGAATACGCAGTATTTT.

The rearrangement links TRBV13 to TRBJ2-7, with D tentatively TRBD1 (6 bases). This CDR3 is 14 amino acids long. V was pared by 5 bases and J by 5 bases, with 16 bases between. The germline CDR1 and CDR2 sequences are PRHDT and FYEKMQ (reference sequence). This CDR3 is CASSQDSSMNEQYF. In DNA, the CDR3 is TGTGCCAGCAGCCAGGACAGCTCGATGAACGAGCAGTACTTC. The complete variable domain, with remaining parts taken from reference TRBV13 and TRBJ2-7, reads AAGVIQSPRHLIKEKRETATLKCYPIPRHDTVYWYQQGPGQDPQFLISFYEKMQSDKGSIPDRFSAQQFSDYHSELNMSSLELGDSALYFCASSQDSSMNEQYFGPGTRLTVT.

The table lists this clonotype with a few counts. The gene calls are TRBV12-3 or TRBV12-4 and TRBJ2-2, with D perhaps TRBD1 (6 bases). Trimming pared 5 bases from V and 4 bases from J, leaving 11 bases between. The CDR3 has 14 amino acids. The CDR3 nucleotides read TGTGCCAGCAGTCCCCAAGGGGGCACCGGGGAGCTGTTTTTT. Amino acids: CASSPQGGTGELFF.

The chain couples TRBV10-3 to TRBJ2-3, with 13 bases lining up with TRBD2. J lost 11 bases, V lost 5 bases, and 7 bases had no gene match. From germline, CDR1 is ENHRY and CDR2 SYGVKD. CDR3 length: 14 amino acids. CDR3 DNA sequence: TGTGCCATCAGTCGCGGGACTAGCGGGGTTAGGCAGTATTTT. Protein sequence: CAISRGTSGVRQYF.

The sample holds a few counts of this clonotype. The rearrangement joins TRBV18 to TRBJ1-1; perhaps TRBD1 as D (5 bases). The V and J ends lost 0 bases and 3 bases respectively, with 14 bases between them. The CDR3 is 16 amino acids. From germline, CDR1 is KGHSH and CDR2 LQKENI. The CDR3 coding sequence is TGTGCCAGCTCACCACCGGTGGTCAGGGCTGACACTGAAGCTTTCTTT. Its protein product is CASSPPVVRADTEAFF.

This clonotype was observed a handful of times. The genes are TRBV7-2 and TRBJ2-4; D is unclear. The CDR3 contains 14 residues. Germline V CDR1 and CDR2: SGHTA, FQGNSA. V shed 4 bases and J shed 0 bases, with 7 bases lying between them. In DNA form, the CDR3 reads TGTGCCAGCAGCTCCCAAATAGCCAAAAACATTCAGTACTTC. It specifies CASSSQIAKNIQYF.

In its sample, this clonotype was seen a few times. The rearrangement links TRBV12-3 or TRBV12-4 to TRBJ2-5, with D possibly being TRBD2 (5 bases). Trimming pared 3 bases from V and 5 bases from J, leaving 10 bases between. The CDR3 totals 13 residues. CDR3 loop: CASSLSDSETQYF. CDR3 sequence (DNA): TGTGCCAGCAGTTTGTCGGACTCTGAGACCCAGTACTTC.

This clonotype was seen more than once but under ten times. This rearrangement joins TRBV7-9 to TRBJ1-5; D is perhaps TRBD1 (6 bases). CDR1 and CDR2 from the germline V gene are SEHNR and FQNEAQ (reference sequence). This CDR3 has 16 residues. Trimming left V 8 bases short and J 6 bases short, with 23 bases between. CDR3 loop: CASAKGGTRSSQPQHF. CDR3 DNA: TGTGCCAGCGCTAAGGGGGGTACGCGTTCCAGTCAGCCCCAGCATTTT.

The chain combines TRBV7-6 with TRBJ2-3; 10 bases line up with TRBD2. V trimming: 4 bases; J trimming: 5 bases; junction bases outside the gene matches: 6. CDR1 is SGHVS and CDR2 is FNYEAQ in the germline V gene. This CDR3 has 15 amino acids. The CDR3 nucleotides are TGTGCCAGCAGCTCCTTAGCGGGAGGAGGAGATACGCAGTATTTT. Its protein product is CASSSLAGGGDTQYF.

The chain links TRBV6-1 to TRBJ2-1, with TRBD2 matching over 14 bases. Unmatched junction bases numbered 16, after V lost 8 bases and J lost 1 base. Germline CDR1 is MNHNS and CDR2 is SASEGT. CDR3 length: 20 residues. The CDR3 is CASGGGFNGLAGGSYNEQFF. The CDR3 DNA follows: TGTGCCAGCGGGGGGGGGTTTAACGGACTAGCGGGAGGATCCTACAATGAGCAGTTCTTC.

The CDR3 region has the DNA TGTGCCAGCTCTCCCGGGACAGGGTTGGAGTATGGCTACACCTTC. Translation: CASSPGTGLEYGYTF. The chain combines TRBV18 with TRBJ1-2; 9 positions agree with TRBD1. This CDR3 has 15 amino acids. Germline lookup yields CDR1 KGHSH and CDR2 LQKENI. Losses at the gene ends were 6 bases for V and 5 bases for J; bases not matched to a gene: 10.

This clonotype was found a few times. The rearrangement links TRBV19 to TRBJ2-1; 11 bases agree with TRBD2. V trimming: 3 bases; J trimming: 4 bases; junction bases outside the gene matches: 23. This CDR3 is 22 amino acids long. In germline, CDR1 is LNHDA, CDR2 SQIVND (reference sequence). CDR3 sequence reads: CASSIAGGTQERTSGQYNEQFF. The CDR3 DNA reads as TGTGCCAGTAGTATTGCGGGTGGGACCCAAGAGCGGACTAGCGGGCAGTACAATGAGCAGTTCTTC.

V is TRBV4-1 and J is TRBJ1-1; D perhaps matches TRBD1 (5 bases). Germline V lookup: CDR1 MGHRA, CDR2 YSYEKL. With 3 bases removed from V and 6 bases from J, the gap between germline ends came to 17 bases. This CDR3 comprises 15 residues. The CDR3 nucleotides read TGCGCCAGCAGCCACATGATGGGGGTAAGCGCTGAAGCTTTCTTT. It codes for CASSHMMGVSAEAFF.

This clonotype has a count of ten or more. The chain recombines TRBV3-1 with TRBJ2-1; D not certain. Germline V gene sequence: CDR1 LGHDT, CDR2 YNNKEL (reference sequence). Trimming took 8 bases from V and 5 from J, leaving 10 bases between them. This CDR3 has 12 amino acids. This CDR3 reads CASGQANNEQFF. Written as DNA, the CDR3 is TGTGCCAGCGGGCAGGCTAACAATGAGCAGTTCTTC.